This T cell receptor (beta chain) was retrieved from a study of T cells expressing NK-cell markers. Study-level background: Sorted CD3+CD56+NKG2C+, CD3+CD56+NKG2C- and CD3+CD56-NKG2C+ T cells provided the TCR beta repertoires.

From the 5' RACE reads, TCRdb lists one entry per CDR3 protein and no DNA. The table lists 150,000 to 200,000 distinct CDR3 sequences. The CDR3 loop spans 15 amino acids. Sequencing used blood T cells: a sorted CD56 or NKG2C T cell subset, CD4+ or CD8+ T cells, or bulk PBMC T cells (not recorded which). The source is a woman between 18 and 70 years old in good health. J is TRBJ1-2 and V is TRBV12-3 or TRBV12-4; TCRdb gives TRBD1 as the D gene, but with no DNA this cannot be confirmed. This CDR3 is CASSLARTASGGYTF.